Listed below are T cell receptor beta chains from one sample, sequenced in a study of T cells after yellow fever vaccination. A single record per CDR3 protein comes from TCRdb applying MiXCR to the 5' RACE reads. This repertoire shows 600,000 to 750,000 distinct CDR3 sequences, approximately 13% found once; its top ten account for under 15%. Sequences were derived from PBMCs, sampled on the day of the yellow fever booster vaccination. The source is a man aged 30-40 years who received the YFV17D yellow fever vaccine. Both conserved end residues are part of each CDR3. D genes are given only for firm matches. Expanded clones are given a class, and other clones once, few, many or no size at all.

TRBJ2-3 | NA | TRBV4-3 | NA | CASSQGLPPDEDTQYF | TGCGCCAGCAGCCAGGGACTCCCCCCCGACGAAGATACGCAGTATTTT
TRBJ1-2 | TRBD1 | TRBV2 | NA | CASTGQKNYGYTF | TGTGCCTCAACGGGACAGAAGAACTATGGCTACACCTTC
TRBJ1-1 | NA | TRBV12-3/TRBV12-4 | few | CASTQRRGMGNTEAFF | TGTGCCAGCACCCAGAGAAGGGGCATGGGAAACACTGAAGCTTTCTTT
TRBJ2-3 | TRBD2 | TRBV29-1 | NA | CSVTLAGGPPPDTQYF | TGCAGCGTAACCTTAGCGGGAGGGCCCCCACCAGATACGCAGTATTTT
TRBJ2-7 | TRBD2 | TRBV5-4 | few | CASSPHGLAAYEQYF | TGTGCCAGCAGCCCCCACGGACTAGCGGCCTACGAGCAGTACTTC
TRBJ2-1 | NA | TRBV13 | NA | CASSLGHGNEQFF | TGTGCCAGCAGCTTAGGCCATGGGAATGAGCAGTTCTTC
TRBJ2-7 | TRBD2 | TRBV20-1 | few | CSASDSGSSEQYF | TGCAGTGCTAGCGATAGCGGGAGTAGCGAGCAGTACTTC
TRBJ2-7 | TRBD1 | TRBV7-3 | NA | CASSLQGEGTYEQYF | TGTGCCAGCAGCCTCCAGGGGGAAGGGACCTACGAGCAGTACTTC
TRBJ2-7 | NA | TRBV5-1 | few | CASSLVGVHEQYF | TGCGCCAGCAGCCTGGTAGGGGTACACGAGCAGTACTTC
TRBJ2-1 | NA | TRBV5-6 | few | CASSLAAGELYNEQFF | TGTGCCAGCAGCTTGGCCGCGGGCGAGCTCTACAATGAGCAGTTCTTC
TRBJ2-4 | TRBD2 | TRBV7-2 | NA | CASSLVAGGRHAGIQYF | TGTGCCAGCAGCTTAGTAGCGGGTGGCCGCCACGCAGGAATTCAGTACTTC
TRBJ1-2 | NA | TRBV7-9 | few | CASSLLGSGEINYGYTF | TGTGCCAGCAGCTTACTCGGCTCGGGGGAGATTAACTATGGCTACACCTTC